Sequencing of this T cell receptor (beta chain) was carried out in a study of beta chain features in type 1 diabetes. Study summary: Age, gender and cell yields were similar between patients and healthy donors.

Study-wide results and caveats: Compared with healthy donors, patients appeared to share more similar naive, central memory and regulatory TCRB repertoires.

Isolation of CD4+ naive, central memory, regulatory and stem cell-like memory cells was achieved by sorting via CD45RO/CCR7/CD25/CD127/CD95/CD27. cDNA synthesis used the whole RNA isolate, giving expressed TCRB sequences. Each sample of naive, central memory or regulatory T cells had, on average, approximately 4 million reads. Measured with immunoSEQ multiplex PCR; TCRdb has only the in-frame clones, and not every one. The sample has about 300,000 clones; 8% are singletons. This clone showed up just a few times. What it binds is unknown. The receptor comes from a woman aged 18-29 years in good health. The sample taken for sequencing was central memory CD4+ T cells from blood.

The chain's CDR3 is CAWTQGHTDTQYF. The CDR3 DNA sequence: TGTGCCTGGACTCAGGGGCACACAGATACGCAGTATTTT. The V and J genes are TRBV30 and TRBJ2-3, with D possibly matching TRBD1 (6 bases). This CDR3 spans 13 amino acids. Between the trimmed V and J ends, which lost 4 bases and 2 bases, there was a span of 10 bases. Germline V lookup: CDR1 GTSNPN, CDR2 SVGIG (reference sequence). Drawing the rest from reference TRBV30 and TRBJ2-3, the complete variable domain is SQTIHQWPATLVQPVGSPLSLECTVEGTSNPNLYWYRQAAGRGLQLLFYSVGIGQISSEVPQNLSASRPQDRQFILSSKKLLLSDSGFYLCAWTQGHTDTQYFGPGTRLTVL.